One sample yielded the 22 T cell receptor beta chains listed below, sequenced in a study of beta chain features in type 1 diabetes. Notes on the study in general: Shorter TCRB CDR3s, moderately but significantly so, were found in Type 1 diabetes patients in all four CD4+ subsets.

Antigens of these TCRs are unknown. The study reverse transcribed the entire isolated RNA, so it sequenced expressed TCRB transcripts. Method: immunoSEQ multiplex PCR; TCRdb's copy keeps in-frame clones and lacks some. The sample has roughly 100,000 clones, approximately 30% seen once; the top ten hold 0.5% to 0.55%. Sequencing was carried out using central memory CD4+ T cells from blood. The receptors shown here come from a woman under 30 with type 1 diabetes.

The chain couples TRBV30 to TRBJ1-2, with 8 bases identical to TRBD1. Germline CDR1 GTSNPN, CDR2 SVGIG (reference sequence). Germline trimming cut 4 bases from V and 4 bases from J; bases unmatched to any gene: 8. The CDR3 has 14 amino acids. DNA for the CDR3: TGTGCCTGGACCAGGACAGGGTCCTCCTATGGCTACACCTTC. Amino acid sequence: CAWTRTGSSYGYTF.

The rearrangement links TRBV6-6 to TRBJ2-1, with 8 bases matching TRBD2. Germline V CDR1 and CDR2: MNHNY, SVGAGI (reference sequence). This CDR3 region has 15 residues. V was clipped by 8 bases and J by 4 bases; unmatched bases: 10. CDR3: CASCPSSGPYNEQFF. CDR3 in DNA: TGTGCCAGCTGCCCATCTAGCGGGCCATACAATGAGCAGTTCTTC.

This chain uses TRBV27 with TRBJ2-2; 9 bases line up with TRBD2. This CDR3 is built from 17 residues. The germline V gene encodes CDR1 MNHEY and CDR2 SMNVEV (reference sequence). V trimming: 0 bases; J trimming: 6 bases; junction bases outside the gene matches: 8. CDR3 in amino acids: CASSLSASGIGAGELFF. DNA for the CDR3: TGTGCCAGCAGTTTATCGGCTAGCGGGATAGGAGCCGGGGAGCTGTTTTTT.

V is TRBV4-3 and J is TRBJ1-3; possible D gene TRBD1, 5 bases. This CDR3 is 20 amino acids long. Germline CDR1 LGHNA, CDR2 YSLEER. V lost 0 bases and J lost 0, with 21 bases in between. This CDR3 reads CASSQDLILGVGNSGNTIYF. The CDR3 region has the DNA TGCGCCAGCAGCCAAGATCTCATCCTAGGGGTAGGGAACTCTGGAAACACCATATATTTT.

This clone has only a few counts. The chain joins TRBV10-2 to TRBJ2-1, with 11 bases matching TRBD2. Germline V gene lookup returns CDR1 WSHSY and CDR2 SAAADI. The V gene end was trimmed by 6 bases and the J gene end by 6 bases; junction bases not matched to a gene: 4. The CDR3 loop spans 14 amino acids. The CDR3 here is CASRLAGVSNEQFF. Here the CDR3 DNA reads TGCGCCAGCAGACTAGCGGGAGTGTCCAATGAGCAGTTCTTC.

This clone was detected only a few times. J is TRBJ2-1 and V is TRBV20-1; D not certain. In germline, CDR1 is DFQATT, CDR2 SNEGSKA (reference sequence). Trimming took 2 bases from V and 5 from J, leaving 4 bases between them. CDR3 length equals 11 residues. CDR3 coding DNA: TGCAGTGCTAGATTCGACAATGAGCAGTTCTTC. Residues: CSARFDNEQFF.

CDR3 sequence reads: CASSPRVSTVLSSGNTIYF. CDR3 nucleotides: TGTGCCAGCAGCCCCCGGGTCTCAACCGTTCTATCTTCTGGAAACACCATATATTTT. This chain connects TRBV14 to TRBJ1-3; D remains ambiguous. The V gene lost 4 bases and the J gene lost 1 base, with 23 bases spanning the gap. The germline gives CDR1 SGHDN, CDR2 FVKESK. This CDR3 region has 19 residues.

This clone appeared once. J is TRBJ2-2 and V is TRBV6-6; D is possibly TRBD1 (5 bases). Trimming left V 6 bases short and J 0 bases short, with 8 bases between. The germline V gene encodes CDR1 MNHNY and CDR2 SVGAGI (reference sequence). CDR3 length equals 14 residues. CDR3 protein: CASRSGTNTGELFF. CDR3 nucleotides: TGTGCCAGCAGATCAGGGACGAACACCGGGGAGCTGTTTTTT.

This chain links TRBV7-8 with TRBJ2-5; D unclear. The CDR3 runs to 13 residues. Trimming stripped 1 base from V and 3 bases from J, with 6 bases between. Looked up from germline, CDR1 is SGHVS and CDR2 is FQNEAQ. The CDR3 sequence: CASSLVQKETQYF. The CDR3 nucleotides are TGTGCCAGCAGCTTAGTTCAGAAAGAGACCCAGTACTTC.

This chain uses TRBV28 with TRBJ1-2; D might be TRBD1 (5 bases). This CDR3 spans 16 amino acids. Looked up from germline, CDR1 is MDHEN and CDR2 is SYDVKM. V was shortened by 3 bases and J by 0 bases, with 14 bases between the two germline ends. This CDR3 reads CASSLPTIGANYGYTF. DNA of the CDR3: TGTGCCAGCAGTTTGCCCACTATAGGGGCTAACTATGGCTACACCTTC.

This clone was counted between two and nine times. The gene calls are TRBV5-1 and TRBJ1-2; no reliable D call. CDR1 and CDR2 (germline): SGHRS, YFSETQ. The length of the CDR3 is 15 residues. V lost 3 bases and J lost 4, with 16 bases in between. CDR3 in DNA: TGCGCCAGCAGCTCGGAGGCATCCCCCCGCTATGGCTACACCTTC. Residues: CASSSEASPRYGYTF.

This chain joins TRBV7-2 and TRBJ2-3, with 11 bases aligning to TRBD2. The CDR3 length is 15 residues. V shed 1 base, J shed 5 bases, and the junction held 2 bases outside the gene matches. The V gene's germline CDR1 is SGHTA and CDR2 FQGNSA. CDR3 DNA: TGTGCCAGCAGCTTAGTAGCGGGAGGGCTAGATACGCAGTATTTT. Residues: CASSLVAGGLDTQYF.

The chain has TRBV27 and TRBJ1-1; maybe TRBD1 (5 bases). Trimming stripped 6 bases from V and 1 base from J, with 15 bases between. CDR1 and CDR2 from the germline V gene are MNHEY and SMNVEV (reference sequence). This CDR3 has 15 residues. The CDR3 loop reads CASRPYRSTNTEAFF. CDR3 in DNA: TGTGCCAGCAGACCGTACAGGTCAACGAACACTGAAGCTTTCTTT.

This clone has just a few counts. V is TRBV7-3 and J is TRBJ2-7; 7 bases line up with TRBD2. This CDR3 has 14 amino acids. Germline CDR1 is SGHTA and CDR2 is FQGTGA. The ends lost 5 bases at V and 3 bases at J; junction bases unmatched: 7. The CDR3 sequence is CASSLGEGIYEQYF. CDR3 DNA: TGTGCCAGCAGCCTCGGGGAGGGGATCTACGAGCAGTACTTC.

V usage is TRBV4-3 and J usage is TRBJ1-4; the D is unclear. The CDR3 contains 15 residues. V gave up 0 bases and J gave up 6 bases, with 11 bases separating them. Germline CDR1 and CDR2: LGHNA and YSLEER. In DNA form, the CDR3 reads TGCGCCAGCAGCCAAGAGGAGGGCGGATATGAAAAACTGTTTTTT. Its protein is CASSQEEGGYEKLFF.

This clone occurred a few times. The chain has TRBV5-1 and TRBJ1-1, with 10 nucleotides matching TRBD1. The length of the CDR3 is 16 residues. Trimming at V came to 4 bases and at J to 0 bases, leaving 6 bases not matched to a gene. Germline loops: CDR1 SGHRS, CDR2 YFSETQ. In nucleotides, the CDR3 is TGCGCCAGCAGCAACAGGGACAGGGGCTTGAACACTGAAGCTTTCTTT. The encoded protein is CASSNRDRGLNTEAFF.

This chain connects TRBV6-1 to TRBJ1-6; D not resolved. The V end lost 7 bases, the J end lost 9 bases, and 10 bases lay between the germline ends. The CDR3 is made up of 12 amino acids. CDR1 is MNHNS and CDR2 is SASEGT in the germline V gene. In DNA form, the CDR3 reads TGTGCCAGCATGAGGGAAAGTTCACCCCTCCACTTT. The encoded protein is CASMRESSPLHF.

The genes are TRBV7-6 and TRBJ2-7; perhaps TRBD2 as D (5 bases). Germline CDR1 and CDR2: SGHVS and FNYEAQ. The CDR3 is made up of 15 amino acids. V shed 4 bases and J shed 1 base, with 14 bases lying between them. CDR3 in DNA: TGTGCCAGCAGCTCTCCCGAGCGGACTTCCTACGAGCAGTACTTC. Its protein is CASSSPERTSYEQYF.

This clone was counted between two and nine times. The rearrangement uses TRBV28 and TRBJ2-1; D may be TRBD2 (5 bases). The CDR3 consists of 13 residues. V lost 4 bases, J lost 10 bases, and 14 bases lay in between. Germline CDR1 reads MDHEN; CDR2 reads SYDVKM. CDR3 amino acids: CASSWGEKVEQFF. The CDR3 DNA follows: TGTGCCAGCAGTTGGGGAGAGAAGGTCGAGCAGTTCTTC.

A few counts support this clone. The rearrangement joins TRBV30 to TRBJ1-1, with 7 bases identical to TRBD1. The V gene's germline CDR1 is GTSNPN and CDR2 SVGIG (reference sequence). This CDR3 is built from 13 residues. The ends lost 1 base at V and 5 bases at J; junction bases unmatched: 4. This CDR3 is CAWSETGSTEAFF. In DNA, the CDR3 is TGTGCCTGGAGTGAGACAGGGTCGACTGAAGCTTTCTTT.

The CDR3 coding sequence is TGTGCCACCCCCGGGGGTGTCCTCTTCTACGAGCAGTACGTC. As protein: CATPGGVLFYEQYV. The chain has TRBV27 and TRBJ2-7, with D perhaps TRBD2 (6 bases). Germline V gene sequence: CDR1 MNHEY, CDR2 SMNVEV (reference sequence). CDR3 length: 14 residues. The germline V and J ends were trimmed by 10 bases and 3 bases, with 19 bases remaining between them.

J is TRBJ2-1 and V is TRBV4-1; D might be TRBD1 (5 bases). This CDR3 is 17 amino acids long. Germline V gene data show CDR1 as MGHRA and CDR2 as YSYEKL. The ends were cut back, 1 base at V and 4 bases at J, with 17 bases in the middle. The CDR3 sequence is CASSQVIQGRLYNEQFF. CDR3 nucleotide sequence: TGCGCCAGCAGCCAAGTGATCCAGGGAAGACTTTACAATGAGCAGTTCTTC.